This T cell receptor (beta chain) was sequenced in a study of response to subunit inactivated influenza vaccine. This clonotype was detected ten times or more. TCRdb re-derived calls from the RT-PCR reads in MiXCR, one entry per CDR3 protein. The sample records 200,000 to 250,000 distinct CDR3 sequences, 12% being singletons. The germline CDR1 and CDR2 sequences are SEHNR and FQNEAQ (reference sequence). The CDR3 has 11 amino acids. V lost 7 bases and J lost 6, with 8 bases in between. Sequences were derived from non-naive T cells sorted from PBMCs, sampled around 14 days before vaccination. The gene calls are TRBV7-9 and TRBJ2-3; the D gene is possibly TRBD2 (6 bases). The origin of this receptor is a man in his forties or fifties who received an inactivated influenza vaccine. The CDR3 loop is CASTSADTQYF. The CDR3 DNA is TGTGCCAGCACTAGCGCGGATACGCAGTATTTT.